The T cell receptor (beta chain) under discussion was sequenced for a study of cytotoxic CD8 clonotypes in ibrutinib-treated CLL. Study summary: Response material was collected after a median approximately 12 months of treatment, range 6 to 36. Study results and limitations: An increase in clonality occurred at ibrutinib response, followed by a return toward baseline at progression.

Libraries were prepared by immunoSEQ multiplex PCR; TCRdb keeps only in-frame clonotypes and omits some of them. The sample carries 11,000 to 15,000 clones, around 60% recorded once. Germline CDR1 LNHDA, CDR2 SQIVND (reference sequence). Trimming took 0 bases from V and 3 from J, leaving 9 bases between them. The CDR3 runs 16 residues. In regard to this clone: Its antigen is as yet unknown.

The sample in question was PBMCs, obtained before ibrutinib treatment. This TCR derives from a human donor with chronic lymphocytic leukemia. The V and J genes are TRBV19 and TRBJ1-6; unclear D gene. This CDR3 reads CASSIDAGGYNSPLHF. CDR3 nucleotides: TGTGCCAGTAGTATAGATGCGGGTGGCTATAATTCACCCCTCCACTTT.